This TCR beta chain was retrieved from a study of metastatic and nonmetastatic thyroid tumors (dated by TCRdb to about 2020). As for the study more broadly: Repertoires from peripheral blood and from tumor or nodule tissue samples of malignant and benign thyroid patients were compared.

Study-wide findings and limitations: In both blood and tumor samples, malignant tumors were reported to have significantly higher TCR beta diversity than benign nodules.

Trimming at the junction amounts to 2 bases on V and 1 base on J, and the germline ends lie 8 bases apart. CDR1 is given as ENHRY and CDR2 as SYGVKD, both from the germline V gene. There are 14 amino acids in the CDR3, from cysteine to phenylalanine inclusive. Of the read, only the CDR3 DNA is kept; its 42 bases are in frame from base 1. As for this clone: The antigen this receptor binds is unknown. No per-base quality is available; no much larger clone lies one base away.

Before undergoing thyroid surgery, none of the patients had been given any kind of treatment. Using T-cell receptor beta sequencing, the researchers looked back retrospectively at clinical samples from patients, gathered between the early 2010s and the late 2010s. Library construction relied on PCR. Data came from an Illumina HiSeq 4000. High-throughput sequencing was used to profile the TCR beta-chain CDR3 region of every patient. The original pipeline was this. The researchers built a classifier to tell apart papillary thyroid cancer patients with distant metastasis, based on CDR3 differences among clinicopathological groups. The Shannon index was used to measure repertoire diversity, and the Morisita-Horn index was used to measure how similar tumor and blood repertoires were. TCRdb redid the processing of the public reads, applying fastp at Q25 and MiXCR, and retained in-frame beta chains. These V and J calls originate from TCRdb's pipeline instead of the authors' own analysis. The sample data list around 61,000 clones, and roughly 29% of these were observed just once. The ten most abundant clones make up approximately 15% of the sample.

The sequenced sample consisted of blood. The receptor was isolated from a female donor with papillary thyroid cancer or a benign thyroid nodule (not recorded which). Some clones in this sample may be carry-over from other donors' samples. The chain uses TRBV10-3 and TRBJ1-2; no D segment can be confidently identified. The CDR3 protein: CAISEAARNYGYTF. The nucleotide sequence is given as TGTGCCATCAGTGAGGCAGCCCGTAACTATGGCTACACCTTC.